This T cell receptor (beta chain) was sequenced during a study of vaccination and CD4 T cells after COVID-19. This clonotype was picked up a small number of times. What it binds is not known. Sequence data for DNA of cultured CD4+ T cells were generated by the Oncomine TCR Beta short-read assay. Genomic DNA from cultured CD4+ T cells was extracted. TCRdb re-called the PCR reads with MiXCR, one entry per CDR3 protein. The sample consists of some 10,000 distinct CDR3 sequences, over 20% of them appearing once. The CDR3 loop spans 14 amino acids. The J segment lost 10 bases and the V segment lost 2 bases, leaving 13 bases of the junction unmatched. CDR1 and CDR2 from the germline V gene are DFQATT and SNEGSKA (reference sequence). Regarding the study as a whole: Post-vaccination, and not before, a median roughly 90% of reactive clones appeared in convalescent patients.

Treatment defined: roughly ten-day PBMC culture with coronavirus spike peptide pools or control peptides (ViraFEST assay). The TCR originated in a human donor who had recovered from COVID-19. The chain couples TRBV20-1 to TRBJ1-1; 7 nucleotides agree with TRBD1. The material sequenced was CD4+ T cells from blood, cultured in vitro, taken after SARS-CoV-2 vaccination. The CDR3 DNA reads TGCAGTGCTAGACAGTTAAGAACGACAGGGTCAGCTTTCTTT. The encoded protein is CSARQLRTTGSAFF.